This T cell receptor beta chain was profiled in a study of beta chain features in type 1 diabetes. Study-level background: There was similarity between patients and healthy donors in age, gender and cell yields. Findings of the study overall: Shortening of TCRB CDR3s, moderate but significant, appeared in all four CD4+ subsets of Type 1 diabetes patients. Comparison showed that naive, central memory and Treg TCRB repertoires appeared more similar among patients than among healthy donors.

Looked up from germline, CDR1 is GTSNPN and CDR2 is SVGIG (reference sequence). This CDR3 contains 14 residues. Trimming removed 4 bases from V and 4 bases from J; junction bases left unmatched: 4. Of the isolated RNA, all was reverse transcribed, and so the sequenced material was expressed TCRB transcripts. Using immunoSEQ multiplex PCR, the repertoire was profiled, and TCRdb retains in-frame clones only, with some absent. The repertoire holds under 300,000 clones, with approximately 25% as singletons. One heparinised blood draw, averaging about 116 mL, came from each donor. Of note for this clone: What it binds is not known.

Sequencing input: naive CD4+ T cells from blood. The sequence derives from a woman in her 30s with type 1 diabetes. The J gene is TRBJ2-3, the V gene TRBV30, with 11 positions matching TRBD1. CDR3 loop: CAWNGQGAADTQYF. Here the CDR3 DNA reads TGTGCCTGGAATGGACAGGGGGCAGCAGATACGCAGTATTTT.